Listed below are T cell receptor beta chains from one sample, sequenced in a study of T cell responses to AZD1222 COVID-19 vaccine. TCRdb's table, derived via immunoSEQ multiplex PCR, lists solely in-frame clones and lacks some. This table holds approximately 180,000 clones, 90% found once. Sequences were derived from peripheral blood, sampled on day 0 of AZD1222 vaccination. The receptors stem from an adult in good health. Each CDR3 is given with its conserved first and last residue. Each record gives: D gene, J gene, V gene, clone size, CDR3 protein, CDR3 DNA. D genes are given only for firm matches. Size tells how often a clone was seen (once, few, many) or the class of an expanded clone, and some rows leave it out.

TRBD1 | TRBJ2-7 | TRBV3-1/TRBV3-2 | NA | CASRGQGPYEQYF | TGTGCCAGCAGAGGACAGGGGCCCTACGAGCAGTACTTC
NA | TRBJ1-1 | TRBV12-3/TRBV12-4 | NA | CASSQQNTEAFF | TGTGCCAGCAGTCAGCAAAACACTGAAGCTTTCTTT
TRBD1 | TRBJ2-5 | TRBV20-1 | NA | CSAGDQDRGGQETQYF | TGCAGTGCTGGTGACCAAGACAGGGGAGGCCAAGAGACCCAGTACTTC
NA | TRBJ1-5 | TRBV6-6 | NA | CASTKGGVFNQPQHF | TGTGCCAGCACCAAGGGTGGAGTTTTTAATCAGCCCCAGCATTTT
NA | TRBJ1-5 | TRBV19 | NA | CASSTWLNQPQHF | TGTGCCAGTAGTACTTGGTTGAATCAGCCCCAGCATTTT
NA | TRBJ1-5 | TRBV7-3 | few | CASSGGRADRGQPQHF | TGTGCCAGCAGCGGGGGGCGGGCCGACAGAGGTCAGCCCCAGCATTTT
TRBD1 | TRBJ2-5 | TRBV4-2 | NA | CASSQVKGGETQYF | TGTGCCAGCAGCCAAGTGAAAGGGGGCGAGACCCAGTACTTC
NA | TRBJ1-6 | TRBV7-2 | NA | CASSGGDVYSPLHF | TGTGCCAGCAGCGGAGGGGATGTGTATTCACCCCTCCACTTT
NA | TRBJ2-5 | TRBV13 | NA | CASSLRGGEETQYF | TGTGCCAGCAGCTTACGAGGCGGGGAAGAGACCCAGTACTTC
TRBD1 | TRBJ1-2 | TRBV7-2 | NA | CASSARTGYGYTF | TGTGCCAGCAGCGCTCGGACAGGGTATGGCTACACCTTC
NA | TRBJ1-1 | TRBV14 | NA | CASSQDRLATEAFF | TGTGCCAGCAGCCAAGACCGGTTGGCTACTGAAGCTTTCTTT
NA | TRBJ1-1 | TRBV15 | NA | CATRRTGNTEAFF | TGTGCCACCAGGAGGACGGGGAACACTGAAGCTTTCTTT
TRBD1 | TRBJ1-6 | TRBV5-1 | NA | CASSSRTGADSPLHF | TGCGCCAGCAGCTCCCGGACAGGGGCGGATTCACCCCTCCACTTT
NA | TRBJ1-1 | TRBV18 | NA | CASSPPSQSNTEAFF | TGTGCCAGCTCACCACCCAGCCAGTCGAACACTGAAGCTTTCTTT
NA | TRBJ2-2 | TRBV9 | NA | CASSELAGNYAGELFF | TGTGCCAGCAGCGAGTTGGCAGGGAACTACGCCGGGGAGCTGTTTTTT
NA | TRBJ2-7 | TRBV21-1 | NA | CASSSPLGQGELYEQYF | TGTGCCAGCAGCTCCCCCCTTGGACAGGGGGAGCTGTACGAGCAGTACTTC
TRBD1 | TRBJ2-1 | TRBV27 | NA | CASSPRDRGNEQFF | TGTGCCAGCAGTCCCCGGGACAGGGGCAATGAGCAGTTCTTC
NA | TRBJ1-1 | TRBV12-3/TRBV12-4 | NA | CASSFRHSEAFF | TGTGCCAGCAGTTTTCGTCACAGTGAAGCTTTCTTT
TRBD1 | TRBJ2-2 | TRBV5-6 | NA | CASRRDRVAGELFF | TGTGCCAGCAGGAGGGACAGGGTGGCCGGGGAGCTGTTTTTT
TRBD2 | TRBJ2-2 | TRBV20-1 | NA | CSASREAGELFF | TGCAGTGCTAGTCGGGAGGCCGGGGAGCTGTTTTTT
NA | TRBJ2-1 | TRBV11-2 | NA | CASKILSSYNEQFF | TGTGCCAGCAAGATCCTAAGCTCCTACAATGAGCAGTTCTTC
TRBD1 | TRBJ1-1 | TRBV7-9 | NA | CASHFRAKPGQGNTEAFF | TGTGCCAGCCACTTCAGGGCAAAACCGGGACAGGGAAACACTGAAGCTTTCTTT
TRBD1 | TRBJ1-1 | TRBV4-2 | once | CASSQERGPTEAFF | TGTGCCAGCAGCCAAGAGAGGGGGCCCACTGAAGCTTTCTTT
TRBD2 | TRBJ2-1 | TRBV3-1/TRBV3-2 | NA | CASSRRTGGEYNEQFF | TGTGCCAGCAGCCGTCGTACGGGGGGGGAGTACAATGAGCAGTTCTTC
TRBD1 | TRBJ1-5 | TRBV19 | NA | CASTSDRGSNQPQHF | TGTGCCAGTACCTCCGACAGGGGTAGCAATCAGCCCCAGCATTTT
NA | TRBJ1-4 | TRBV6-2/TRBV6-3 | NA | CASSSLGVTNEKLFF | TGTGCCAGCAGTTCCCTCGGTGTAACTAATGAAAAACTGTTTTTT
NA | TRBJ2-7 | TRBV7-8 | NA | CASSLGQKTYEQYF | TGTGCCAGCAGCCTCGGACAGAAAACCTACGAGCAGTACTTC